This passage covers 27 T cell receptor beta chains from one sample sequenced in a study of immune evolution from preneoplasia to lung adenocarcinoma. TCRdb keeps only in-frame clones here, not all; method: immunoSEQ multiplex PCR. The sample includes around 2,000 clones, about four fifths of them seen just once. The sequenced sample consisted of FFPE adjacent normal lung tissue. These receptors all stem from a person between 65 and 79 years old with lung adenocarcinoma.

This clone was recorded only once. This chain links TRBV19 with TRBJ2-2; D uncertain. Germline loops: CDR1 LNHDA, CDR2 SQIVND (reference sequence). The CDR3 loop spans 12 amino acids. V lost 7 bases and J 3 bases, leaving 6 bases between the germline ends. CDR3 sequence: CASNGDTGELFF. The CDR3 bases are TGTGCCAGTAACGGAGACACCGGGGAGCTGTTTTTT.

The CDR3 DNA sequence: TGTGCCAGCTCACTGGCGGGTGCCCCCCTCGCCGAGCAGTACTTC. Translating gives CASSLAGAPLAEQYF. The gene calls are TRBV18 and TRBJ2-7; TRBD2 might be the D (5 bases). The V gene's germline CDR1 is KGHSH and CDR2 LQKENI. The CDR3 runs 15 residues. The V and J ends lost 4 bases and 6 bases respectively, with 19 bases between them.

The chain uses TRBV5-4 and TRBJ1-1; D gene uncertain. This CDR3 contains 15 residues. V was trimmed by 3 bases and J by 0 bases, leaving 12 bases between them. Germline V gene data show CDR1 as SGHNT and CDR2 as YYREEE (reference sequence). The CDR3 protein is CASSSPTELNTEAFF. The CDR3 nucleotides are TGTGCCAGCAGCTCCCCGACCGAGTTGAACACTGAAGCTTTCTTT.

The chain is built from TRBV9 and TRBJ1-1; D call uncertain. V was trimmed by 0 bases and J by 0 bases, leaving 9 bases between them. The CDR3 covers 15 residues. Germline V lookup: CDR1 SGDLS, CDR2 YYNGEE. The CDR3 DNA follows: TGTGCCAGCAGCGTAGGGTTGGGAATGAACACTGAAGCTTTCTTT. Its translation: CASSVGLGMNTEAFF.

V gene TRBV6-5 combines with J gene TRBJ2-2, with D uncertain. The V and J ends lost 3 bases and 6 bases respectively, with 8 bases between them. Germline-derived CDR1 and CDR2 are MNHEY and SVGAGI. The CDR3 spans 13 residues. The CDR3 region is CASSYRQAGELFF. The CDR3 DNA reads as TGTGCCAGCAGTTATAGGCAGGCCGGGGAGCTGTTTTTT.

The chain carries TRBV30 and TRBJ2-4, with unresolved D. V lost 0 bases to trimming and J lost 0 bases, with 9 bases between them. The CDR3 length is 15 residues. CDR1 is GTSNPN, CDR2 SVGIG, per germline (reference sequence). Here the CDR3 DNA reads TGTGCCTGGAGTGTTCCTATGGTAGCCAAAAACATTCAGTACTTC. Residues: CAWSVPMVAKNIQYF.

The rearrangement links TRBV18 to TRBJ2-5; TRBD1 aligns across 9 bases. Germline V gives CDR1 KGHSH, CDR2 LQKENI. There are 17 residues in the CDR3. J was trimmed by 5 bases and V by 2 bases; bases with no gene match: 12. In DNA form, the CDR3 reads TGTGCCAGCTCACCAACTACAGGGGGCGCAGAGGGGGAGACCCAGTACTTC. Protein product: CASSPTTGGAEGETQYF.

V gene TRBV6-5 combines with J gene TRBJ1-2, with D perhaps matching TRBD1 (5 bases). V was clipped by 5 bases and J by 8 bases, with 21 bases between them. The germline gives CDR1 MNHEY, CDR2 SVGAGI. The CDR3 is 15 residues long. The CDR3 spells CASSLGGQGWDGYTF. The CDR3 DNA reads as TGTGCCAGCAGTCTCGGAGGGCAGGGATGGGACGGCTACACCTTC.

Written as DNA, the CDR3 is TGTGCCAGCAGCGTAGATGGGACAGGAAACACCATATATTTT. The encoded protein is CASSVDGTGNTIYF. V usage is TRBV9 and J usage is TRBJ1-3, with D possibly being TRBD1 (6 bases). Trimming shortened V by 0 bases and J by 4 bases, and 8 bases separated the two germline ends. The CDR3 has 14 residues. In germline, CDR1 is SGDLS, CDR2 YYNGEE.

This CDR3 reads CASSWDRQPNQPQHF. CDR3 DNA: TGTGCCAGCAGTTGGGACAGGCAACCTAATCAGCCCCAGCATTTT. The rearrangement uses TRBV2 and TRBJ1-5; 8 bases fit TRBD1. V gave up 5 bases and J gave up 4 bases; unmatched junction bases: 7. The CDR3 is made up of 15 amino acids. Germline V CDR1 and CDR2: SNHLY, FYNNEI.

The chain employs TRBV27 and TRBJ1-2; possibly TRBD1 for D (5 bases). This CDR3 spans 14 amino acids. Germline V lookup: CDR1 MNHEY, CDR2 SMNVEV (reference sequence). V lost 3 bases to trimming and J lost 2 bases, with 10 bases between them. The CDR3 here is CASSLQGANYGYTF. In DNA, the CDR3 is TGTGCCAGCAGTTTGCAGGGAGCGAACTATGGCTACACCTTC.

J is TRBJ2-3 and V is TRBV4-2; 8 bases match TRBD2. The CDR3 has 16 residues. CDR1 is LGHNA, CDR2 YNFKEQ, per germline. V was pared by 1 base and J by 2 bases, with 5 bases of the junction left unmatched. The CDR3 region has the DNA TGTGCCAGCAGCCAAGGGAGCGGGAGCCACACAGATACGCAGTATTTT. Translating gives CASSQGSGSHTDTQYF.

The rearrangement uses TRBV28 and TRBJ2-3, with no clear D. CDR3 length: 14 residues. Germline CDR1 is MDHEN and CDR2 is SYDVKM. V lost 3 bases to trimming and J lost 3 bases, with 10 bases between them. CDR3 sequence: CASSFLAGTDTQYF. The CDR3 DNA follows: TGTGCCAGCAGTTTTTTAGCCGGGACAGATACGCAGTATTTT. The variable domain in full, with the rest retrieved from reference TRBV28 and TRBJ2-3, is DVKVTQSSRYLVKRTGEKVFLECVQDMDHENMFWYRQDPGLGLRLIYFSYDVKMKEKGDIPEGYSVSREKKERFSLILESASTNQTSMYLCASSFLAGTDTQYFGPGTRLTVL.

The chain couples TRBV5-1 to TRBJ2-1, with TRBD1 matching over 7 bases. This CDR3 has 14 residues. With V trimmed by 4 bases and J by 9 bases, 10 bases remained unmatched. The germline V gene has CDR1 SGHRS and CDR2 YFSETQ. This CDR3 is CASSPRQGNSEQFF. CDR3 in DNA: TGCGCCAGCAGCCCTAGACAGGGTAATAGTGAGCAGTTCTTC.

The rearrangement joins TRBV7-2 to TRBJ2-7; D possibly corresponds to TRBD2 (5 bases). Germline assignment: CDR1 SGHTA and CDR2 FQGNSA. The V gene lost 1 base and the J gene lost 6 bases, with 7 bases spanning the gap. The CDR3 is 12 residues long. CDR3 region: CASSLELGEQYF. The DNA of the CDR3 is TGTGCCAGCAGCTTAGAACTAGGCGAGCAGTACTTC.

The rearrangement links TRBV27 to TRBJ2-7, with a possible D match to TRBD2 (6 bases). Germline-derived CDR1 and CDR2 are MNHEY and SMNVEV (reference sequence). V dropped 3 bases and J dropped 3 bases, with 9 bases sitting between them. This CDR3 has 13 residues. The chain's CDR3 is CASSFGTGYEQYF. The CDR3 DNA sequence: TGTGCCAGCAGTTTCGGGACTGGCTACGAGCAGTACTTC.

This chain joins TRBV28 and TRBJ1-1; a possible D gene is TRBD1 (6 bases). The CDR3 contains 14 residues. Germline CDR1 and CDR2: MDHEN and SYDVKM. Trimming left V 1 base short and J 5 bases short, with 11 bases between. The CDR3 spells CASSLSEGVTEAFF. The CDR3 bases are TGTGCCAGCAGTTTATCTGAGGGGGTAACTGAAGCTTTCTTT.

The V call is TRBV11-3, the J call TRBJ2-7; TRBD2 matches 13 bases. Germline V gene data show CDR1 as SGHNT and CDR2 as YENEEA. Trimming took 5 bases from V and 6 from J; bases not matched to a gene: 4. This CDR3 has 14 amino acids. This CDR3 reads CASSPRTSGSEQYF. CDR3 nucleotide sequence: TGTGCCAGCAGCCCGAGGACTAGCGGGAGCGAGCAGTACTTC.

The rearrangement joins TRBV19 to TRBJ2-7, with D perhaps TRBD1 (6 bases). The CDR3 is 13 amino acids. Trimming took off 5 bases at V and 2 bases at J, with 10 bases between the two ends. The germline gives CDR1 LNHDA, CDR2 SQIVND (reference sequence). The CDR3 loop reads CASSVDRTYEQYF. The CDR3 coding sequence is TGTGCCAGTAGTGTGGACAGAACCTACGAGCAGTACTTC.

V gene TRBV5-6 combines with J gene TRBJ1-1, with 10 positions matching TRBD1. Germline CDR1 reads SGHDT; CDR2 reads YYEEEE. The CDR3 consists of 15 residues. V dropped 4 bases and J dropped 6; count of bases not matched to a gene: 9. The CDR3 loop is CASSPVPGQGSEAFF. The CDR3 DNA sequence: TGTGCCAGCAGCCCGGTTCCGGGACAGGGGTCTGAAGCTTTCTTT.

Regarding this clone: Compared with germline, one end of the junction differs, possibly owing to a read error. The V gene is TRBV20-1, the J gene TRBJ1-5; D ambiguous. Germline V lookup: CDR1 DFQATT, CDR2 SNEGSKA (reference sequence). There are 11 residues in the CDR3. The CDR3 region is CSAGDNQPQHF. In DNA, the CDR3 is TGCAGTGCTGGAGACAATCAGCCCCAGCATTTT.

J is TRBJ2-7 and V is TRBV4-3; TRBD2 agrees at 11 bases. Germline-derived CDR1 and CDR2 are LGHNA and YSLEER. CDR3 length: 15 residues. The V and J ends lost 0 bases and 6 bases, in that order; junction bases with no gene match: 4. The CDR3 nucleotides are TGCGCCAGCAGCCAAGATGGCCTAGCGGGAGGCGAGCAGTACTTC. It codes for CASSQDGLAGGEQYF.

J is TRBJ2-1 and V is TRBV18; D perhaps matches TRBD2 (6 bases). The germline CDR1 and CDR2 sequences are KGHSH and LQKENI. V was pared by 6 bases and J by 8 bases, with 20 bases between. CDR3 length: 15 residues. CDR3 sequence: CASSQLAPGPDEQFF. In nucleotides, the CDR3 is TGTGCCAGCTCTCAACTAGCCCCAGGGCCCGATGAGCAGTTCTTC.

This sequence joins TRBV6-6 and TRBJ2-7; a weak D match, TRBD2 (5 bases). Germline CDR1 and CDR2: MNHNY and SVGAGI (reference sequence). V lost 2 bases and J 4 bases, leaving 9 bases between the germline ends. The CDR3 sequence is 13 residues long. The CDR3 DNA is TGTGCCAGCAGTTACGATCGGGATTACGAGCAGTACGTC. Translated, it gives CASSYDRDYEQYV.

The genes are TRBV29-1 and TRBJ2-2, with no clear D. The V and J ends lost 5 bases and 5 bases respectively, with 9 bases between them. The germline gives CDR1 SQVTM, CDR2 ANQGSEA. The CDR3 covers 12 residues. CDR3 protein: CSVRKGTGELFF. The CDR3 DNA is TGCAGCGTTAGAAAAGGAACCGGGGAGCTGTTTTTT.

The chain employs TRBV4-3 and TRBJ1-1; D might be TRBD1 (5 bases). The length of the CDR3 is 13 residues. The germline CDR1 and CDR2 sequences are LGHNA and YSLEER. Trimming left V 4 bases short and J 7 bases short, with 13 bases between. The chain's CDR3 is CASSRGLNLEAFF. The CDR3 coding sequence is TGCGCCAGCAGCCGGGGCTTGAACCTTGAAGCTTTCTTT.

The chain employs TRBV15 and TRBJ2-5, with D hard to call. Germline CDR1 LNHNV, CDR2 YYDKDF (reference sequence). The V and J ends lost 0 bases and 4 bases respectively, with 6 bases between them. The CDR3 runs 13 residues. CDR3 bases: TGTGCCACCAGCAGAGAGGCAGGAGAGACCCAGTACTTC. It codes for CATSREAGETQYF.